This T cell receptor (beta chain) stems from a study of blood T cell repertoires in COVID-19. For the study at large: Acute-phase and convalescent COVID-19 samples originated in the United States, Italy and Spain.

Method: immunoSEQ multiplex PCR; TCRdb's copy keeps in-frame clones and lacks some. The table records 250,000 to 350,000 clones, roughly 92% of them present only once. The CDR3 sequence is 16 residues long. The germline gives CDR1 LNHDA, CDR2 SQIVND (reference sequence). V was trimmed by 7 bases and J by 4 bases, leaving 19 bases between them. The receptor comes from a young woman with COVID-19, enrolled during active disease. The gene calls are TRBV19 and TRBJ2-2; the D gene is possibly TRBD1 (7 bases). Input material: peripheral blood. CDR3 DNA sequence: TGTGCCAGTAAAGAGGGGGCGCGGGGAATCACCGGGGAGCTGTTTTTT. This translates into CASKEGARGITGELFF. The whole variable domain, remainder taken from reference TRBV19 and TRBJ2-2, is DGGITQSPKYLFRKEGQNVTLSCEQNLNHDAMYWYRQDPGQGLRLIYYSQIVNDFQKGDIAEGYSVSREKKESFPLTVTSAQKNPTAFYLCASKEGARGITGELFFGEGSRLTVL.